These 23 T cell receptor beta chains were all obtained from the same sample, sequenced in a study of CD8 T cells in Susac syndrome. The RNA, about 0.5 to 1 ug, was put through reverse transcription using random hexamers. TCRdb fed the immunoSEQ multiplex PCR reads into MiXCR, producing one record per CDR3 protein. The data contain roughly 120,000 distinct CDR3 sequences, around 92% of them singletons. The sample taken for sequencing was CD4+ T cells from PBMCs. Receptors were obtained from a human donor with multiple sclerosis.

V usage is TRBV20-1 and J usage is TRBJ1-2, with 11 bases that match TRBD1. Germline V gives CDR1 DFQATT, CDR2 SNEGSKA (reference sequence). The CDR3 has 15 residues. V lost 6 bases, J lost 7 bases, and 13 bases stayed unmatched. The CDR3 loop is CSAERSGTGGFGYTF. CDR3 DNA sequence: TGCAGTGCCGAAAGGTCCGGGACAGGGGGTTTTGGCTACACCTTC.

CDR3 DNA: TGCAGCGTTATGCAATACCAAGAGACCCAGTACTTC. As protein: CSVMQYQETQYF. This chain uses TRBV29-1 with TRBJ2-5, with D unclear. V shed 5 bases and J shed 0 bases, with 7 bases lying between them. The CDR3 consists of 12 residues. Per germline, CDR1 SQVTM and CDR2 ANQGSEA.

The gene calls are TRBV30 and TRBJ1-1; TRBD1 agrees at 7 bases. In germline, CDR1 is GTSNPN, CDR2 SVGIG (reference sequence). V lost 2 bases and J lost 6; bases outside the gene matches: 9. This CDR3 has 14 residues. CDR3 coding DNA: TGTGCCTGGAGTTTCCGGACAGGATGGGCTGAAGCTTTCTTT. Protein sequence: CAWSFRTGWAEAFF.

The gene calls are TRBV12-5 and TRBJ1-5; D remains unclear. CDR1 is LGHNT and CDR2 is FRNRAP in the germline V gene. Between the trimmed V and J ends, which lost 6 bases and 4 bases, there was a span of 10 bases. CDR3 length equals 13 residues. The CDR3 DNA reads TGTGCTAGTGGGGCTGGATCTAATCAGCCCCAGCATTTT. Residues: CASGAGSNQPQHF.

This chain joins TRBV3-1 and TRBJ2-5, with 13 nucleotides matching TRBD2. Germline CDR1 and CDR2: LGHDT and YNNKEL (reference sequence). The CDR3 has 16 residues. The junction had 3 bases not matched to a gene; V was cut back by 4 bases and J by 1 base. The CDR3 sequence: CASSPGLAGLQETQYF. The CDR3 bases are TGTGCCAGCAGCCCGGGACTAGCGGGGCTCCAAGAGACCCAGTACTTC.

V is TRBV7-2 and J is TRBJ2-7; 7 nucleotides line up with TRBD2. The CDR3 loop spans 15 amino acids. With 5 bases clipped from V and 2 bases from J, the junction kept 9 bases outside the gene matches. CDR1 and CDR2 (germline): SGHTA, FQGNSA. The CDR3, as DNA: TGTGCCAGCAGCGTCCGCCGGGGGGATCCCTACGAGCAGTACTTC. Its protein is CASSVRRGDPYEQYF.

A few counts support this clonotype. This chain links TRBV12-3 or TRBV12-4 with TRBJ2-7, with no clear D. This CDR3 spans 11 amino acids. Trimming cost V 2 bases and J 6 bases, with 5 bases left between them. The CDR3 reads CASSLWREQYF. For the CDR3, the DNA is TGTGCCAGCAGTTTATGGCGCGAGCAGTACTTC.

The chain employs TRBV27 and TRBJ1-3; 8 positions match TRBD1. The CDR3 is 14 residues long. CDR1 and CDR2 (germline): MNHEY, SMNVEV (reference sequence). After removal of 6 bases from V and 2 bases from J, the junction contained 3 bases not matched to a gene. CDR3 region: CASRPDRAGNTIYF. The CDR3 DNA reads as TGTGCCAGCAGACCGGACAGGGCTGGAAACACCATATATTTT.

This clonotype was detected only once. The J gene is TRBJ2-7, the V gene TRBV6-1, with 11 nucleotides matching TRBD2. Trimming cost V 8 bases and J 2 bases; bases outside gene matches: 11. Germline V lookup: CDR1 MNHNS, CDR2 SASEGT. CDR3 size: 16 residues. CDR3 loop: CASGPRGLAVTYEQYF. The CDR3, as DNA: TGTGCCAGCGGTCCCCGGGGACTAGCGGTGACCTACGAGCAGTACTTC.

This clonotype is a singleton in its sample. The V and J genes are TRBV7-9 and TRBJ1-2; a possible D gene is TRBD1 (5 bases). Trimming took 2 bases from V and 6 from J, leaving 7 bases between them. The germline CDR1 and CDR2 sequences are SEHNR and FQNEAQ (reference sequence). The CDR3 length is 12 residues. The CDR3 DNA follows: TGTGCCAGCAGCTTATCGGGGCATGGCTACACCTTC. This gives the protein CASSLSGHGYTF.

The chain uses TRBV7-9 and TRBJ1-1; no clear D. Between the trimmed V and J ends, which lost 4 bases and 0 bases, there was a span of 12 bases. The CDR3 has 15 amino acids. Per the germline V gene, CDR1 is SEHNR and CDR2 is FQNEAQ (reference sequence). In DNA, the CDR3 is TGTGCCAGCAGCTGGGGATCACCCATGAACACTGAAGCTTTCTTT. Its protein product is CASSWGSPMNTEAFF.

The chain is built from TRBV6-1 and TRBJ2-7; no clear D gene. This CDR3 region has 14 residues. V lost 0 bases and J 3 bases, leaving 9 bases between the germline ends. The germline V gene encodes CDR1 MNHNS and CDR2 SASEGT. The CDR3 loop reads CASSEAMADYEQYF. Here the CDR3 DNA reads TGTGCCAGCAGTGAAGCGATGGCAGACTACGAGCAGTACTTC.

The chain's CDR3 is CASSYSYNLNTEAFF. In DNA form, the CDR3 reads TGTGCCAGCAGTTACTCATATAACCTGAACACTGAAGCTTTCTTT. This chain connects TRBV6-5 to TRBJ1-1; D is undetermined. Per the germline V gene, CDR1 is MNHEY and CDR2 is SVGAGI. Deletions cut 0 bases from V and 0 bases from J, with 8 bases between. This CDR3 spans 15 amino acids.

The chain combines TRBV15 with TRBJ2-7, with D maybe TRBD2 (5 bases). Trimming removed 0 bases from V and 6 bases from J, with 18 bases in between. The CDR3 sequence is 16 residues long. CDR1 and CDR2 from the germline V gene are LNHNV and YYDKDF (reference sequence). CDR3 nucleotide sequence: TGTGCCACCAGCAGAGATCGAACGGGGTCAACCGGCGAGCAGTACTTC. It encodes CATSRDRTGSTGEQYF.

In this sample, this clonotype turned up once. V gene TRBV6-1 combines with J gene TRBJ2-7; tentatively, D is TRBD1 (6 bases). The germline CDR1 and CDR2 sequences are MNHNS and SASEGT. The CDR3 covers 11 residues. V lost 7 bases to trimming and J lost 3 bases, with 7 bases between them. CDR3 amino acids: CASTDSYEQYF. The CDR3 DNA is TGTGCCAGCACGGACAGCTACGAGCAGTACTTC.

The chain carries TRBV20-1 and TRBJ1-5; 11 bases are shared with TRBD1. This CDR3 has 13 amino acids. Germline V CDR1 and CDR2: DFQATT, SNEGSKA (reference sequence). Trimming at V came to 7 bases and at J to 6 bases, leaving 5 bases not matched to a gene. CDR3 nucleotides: TGCAGTGTGGACAGGGGGCTTCGTCAGCCCCAGCATTTT. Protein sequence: CSVDRGLRQPQHF.

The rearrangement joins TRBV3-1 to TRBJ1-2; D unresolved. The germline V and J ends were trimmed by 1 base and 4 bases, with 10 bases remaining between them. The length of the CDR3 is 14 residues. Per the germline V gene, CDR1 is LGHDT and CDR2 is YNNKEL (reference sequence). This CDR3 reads CASSQGGGSYGYTF. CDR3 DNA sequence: TGTGCCAGCAGCCAAGGGGGAGGCAGCTATGGCTACACCTTC.

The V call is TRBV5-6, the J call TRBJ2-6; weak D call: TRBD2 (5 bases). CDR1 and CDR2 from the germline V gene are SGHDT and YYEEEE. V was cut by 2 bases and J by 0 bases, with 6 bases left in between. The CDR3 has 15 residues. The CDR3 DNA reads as TGTGCCAGCAGCTTCCGGGGCTCTGGGGCCAACGTCCTGACTTTC. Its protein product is CASSFRGSGANVLTF.

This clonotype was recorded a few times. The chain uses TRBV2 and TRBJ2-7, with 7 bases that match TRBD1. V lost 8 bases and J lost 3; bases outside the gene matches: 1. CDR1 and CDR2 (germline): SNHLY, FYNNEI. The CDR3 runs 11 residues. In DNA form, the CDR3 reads TGTGCCAGCGGGACAGACTACGAGCAGTACTTC. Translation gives CASGTDYEQYF.

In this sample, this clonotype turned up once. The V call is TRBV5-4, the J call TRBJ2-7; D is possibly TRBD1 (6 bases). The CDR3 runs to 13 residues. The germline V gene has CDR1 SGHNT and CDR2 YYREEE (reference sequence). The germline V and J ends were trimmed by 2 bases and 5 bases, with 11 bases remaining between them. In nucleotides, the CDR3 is TGTGCCAGCAGCTTAGACAGGCGCGACGAGCAGTACTTC. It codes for CASSLDRRDEQYF.

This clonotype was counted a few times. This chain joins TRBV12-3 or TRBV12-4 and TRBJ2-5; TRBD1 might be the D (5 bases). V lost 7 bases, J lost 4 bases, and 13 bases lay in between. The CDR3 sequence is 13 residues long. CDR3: CASNYRIRETQYF. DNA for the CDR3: TGTGCCAGCAATTACAGGATCCGAGAGACCCAGTACTTC.

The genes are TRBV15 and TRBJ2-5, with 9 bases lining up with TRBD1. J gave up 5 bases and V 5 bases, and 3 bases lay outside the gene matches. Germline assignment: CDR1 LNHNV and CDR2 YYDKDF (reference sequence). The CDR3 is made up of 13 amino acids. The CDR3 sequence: CATSWTGVETQYF. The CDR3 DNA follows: TGTGCCACCAGCTGGACAGGGGTGGAGACCCAGTACTTC.

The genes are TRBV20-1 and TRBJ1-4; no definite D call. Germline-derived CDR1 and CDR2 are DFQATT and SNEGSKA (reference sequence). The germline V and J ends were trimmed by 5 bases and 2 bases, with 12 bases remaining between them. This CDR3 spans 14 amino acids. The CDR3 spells CSAPDTRTNEKLFF. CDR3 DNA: TGCAGTGCTCCCGATACGAGGACTAATGAAAAACTGTTTTTT.